These 18 T cell receptor beta chains were sequenced from one sample in a study of persistence of HIV-infected CD4 T cells. This was the immunoSEQ version 4 assay in survey mode. Generated by immunoSEQ multiplex PCR, the TCRdb table keeps only in-frame clones and is missing some. The sample lists about 25,000 clones, around 67% seen once, with around 2% in the top ten. The antigens for these receptors are not known. An overlapping HIV-1 Gag peptide pool stimulated these cells at about 1 ug/peptide/mL. Responding CD4+ T cells were sorted by upregulation of both CD40 ligand and CD69. The sequencing here drew on CD4+ T cells sorted from PBMCs after roughly 18-hour stimulation, taken from a patient who received antiretroviral therapy. These receptors came from an adult man with HIV who was CMV-seropositive.

The genes are TRBV6-5 and TRBJ1-2; D is unresolved. Germline CDR1 and CDR2: MNHEY and SVGAGI. Trimming stripped 8 bases from V and 1 base from J, with 11 bases between. The CDR3 covers 13 residues. The CDR3: CASCSSDNYGYTF. The CDR3 nucleotides are TGTGCCAGCTGTTCCTCGGATAACTATGGCTACACCTTC.

The rearrangement uses TRBV15 and TRBJ1-6; D is uncertain. Germline V gives CDR1 LNHNV, CDR2 YYDKDF (reference sequence). The CDR3 length is 12 residues. The V and J ends lost 5 bases and 7 bases respectively, with 6 bases between them. The CDR3 coding sequence is TGTGCCACCAGCCTCGCCAATTCACCCCTCCACTTT. This sequence encodes CATSLANSPLHF.

The genes are TRBV5-1 and TRBJ1-4, with D possibly being TRBD1 (6 bases). CDR3 length equals 16 residues. The V gene lost 3 bases and the J gene lost 2 bases, with 14 bases spanning the gap. Germline V lookup: CDR1 SGHRS, CDR2 YFSETQ. CDR3 nucleotides: TGCGCCAGCAGCTCCGGGACACGGGATACTAATGAAAAACTGTTTTTT. Translating it yields CASSSGTRDTNEKLFF. The complete variable domain, with remaining parts taken from reference TRBV5-1 and TRBJ1-4, reads KAGVTQTPRYLIKTRGQQVTLSCSPISGHRSVSWYQQTPGQGLQFLFEYFSETQRNKGNFPGRFSGRQFSNSRSEMNVSTLELGDSALYLCASSSGTRDTNEKLFFGSGTQLSVL.

The V call is TRBV6-5, the J call TRBJ2-7, with D possibly TRBD2 on 6 matching bases. The ends were cut back, 7 bases at V and 6 bases at J, with 13 bases in the middle. This CDR3 region has 12 residues. Germline CDR1 MNHEY, CDR2 SVGAGI. The CDR3 region has the DNA TGTGCCAGCACTACGACTAGAAGCGAGCAGTACTTC. Its translation: CASTTTRSEQYF.

This chain uses TRBV10-3 with TRBJ2-1; D remains unclear. The V gene's germline CDR1 is ENHRY and CDR2 SYGVKD. This CDR3 is built from 12 residues. The germline V and J ends were trimmed by 2 bases and 8 bases, with 7 bases remaining between them. CDR3 nucleotide sequence: TGTGCCATCAGTGAGCGTCGGGATGAGCAGTTCTTC. Translating it yields CAISERRDEQFF.

The chain couples TRBV5-1 to TRBJ2-2; D gene uncertain. V gave up 0 bases and J gave up 1 base, with 10 bases separating them. From germline, CDR1 is SGHRS and CDR2 YFSETQ. This CDR3 spans 16 amino acids. The chain's CDR3 is CASSLAALENTGELFF. The CDR3 DNA sequence: TGCGCCAGCAGCTTGGCCGCCTTAGAGAACACCGGGGAGCTGTTTTTT.

J is TRBJ2-1 and V is TRBV18, with 8 positions matching TRBD2. After removal of 4 bases from V and 8 bases from J, the junction contained 7 bases not matched to a gene. CDR1 is KGHSH, CDR2 LQKENI, per germline. The length of the CDR3 is 14 residues. In nucleotides, the CDR3 is TGTGCCAGCTCACAAAAAGGACTAGCCGATGAGCAGTTCTTC. Amino acid sequence: CASSQKGLADEQFF.

Only one count was recorded for this clone. The V call is TRBV29-1, the J call TRBJ2-7, with TRBD1 matching over 9 bases. The V gene end was trimmed by 8 bases and the J gene end by 5 bases; junction bases not matched to a gene: 10. Germline CDR1 SQVTM, CDR2 ANQGSEA. This CDR3 contains 13 residues. CDR3 residues: CSITGGPSNEQYF. The CDR3 DNA reads TGCAGCATAACAGGGGGCCCCTCGAACGAGCAGTACTTC.

This clone came up once. V is TRBV12-3 or TRBV12-4 and J is TRBJ1-1; unclear D gene. V was clipped by 8 bases and J by 4 bases, with 11 bases between them. This CDR3 spans 12 amino acids. Here the CDR3 reads CASLREITEAFF. CDR3 nucleotides: TGTGCCAGCCTCCGGGAGATCACTGAAGCTTTCTTT.

The chain is built from TRBV18 and TRBJ1-5; D unclear. Germline assignment: CDR1 KGHSH and CDR2 LQKENI. V was shortened by 2 bases and J by 2 bases, with 7 bases between the two germline ends. The CDR3 extends over 14 amino acids. The CDR3 coding sequence is TGTGCCAGCTCACCATCAGTCCGCAATCAGCCCCAGCATTTT. This gives the protein CASSPSVRNQPQHF.

This sequence joins TRBV9 and TRBJ1-6; the D gene is possibly TRBD1 (5 bases). CDR1 and CDR2 from the germline V gene are SGDLS and YYNGEE. The CDR3 runs to 16 residues. V was clipped by 0 bases and J by 4 bases, with 11 bases between them. CDR3 in amino acids: CASSVGSGAYNSPLHF. CDR3 DNA sequence: TGTGCCAGCAGCGTAGGGTCCGGGGCGTATAATTCACCCCTCCACTTT.

The rearrangement joins TRBV7-2 to TRBJ2-3; maybe TRBD1 (5 bases). Looked up from germline, CDR1 is SGHTA and CDR2 is FQGNSA. Between the trimmed V and J ends, which lost 1 base and 2 bases, there was a span of 10 bases. The CDR3 sequence is 15 residues long. CDR3 loop: CASSLVRGSTDTQYF. Written as DNA, the CDR3 is TGTGCCAGCAGCTTAGTAAGGGGTTCCACAGATACGCAGTATTTT.

This clone came up a few times. The chain employs TRBV27 and TRBJ2-3; 8 nucleotides match TRBD2. There are 16 residues in the CDR3. CDR1 is MNHEY and CDR2 is SMNVEV in the germline V gene (reference sequence). The V gene end was trimmed by 6 bases and the J gene end by 6 bases; junction bases not matched to a gene: 14. This chain's CDR3 is CASSSISGGGWDTQYF. The CDR3 bases are TGTGCCAGCAGCTCCATCAGCGGGGGTGGTTGGGATACGCAGTATTTT.

Here the CDR3 DNA reads TGTGCCAGCACCCAGGGGGCGAGCACAGATACGCAGTATTTT. Translated, it gives CASTQGASTDTQYF. V is TRBV7-9 and J is TRBJ2-3, with 8 bases identical to TRBD1. The V gene end was trimmed by 7 bases and the J gene end by 0 bases; junction bases not matched to a gene: 3. CDR1 is SEHNR and CDR2 is FQNEAQ in the germline V gene (reference sequence). This CDR3 has 14 residues.

In its sample, this clone was seen a few times. The V call is TRBV7-9, the J call TRBJ2-3; D gene ambiguous. The CDR3 totals 13 residues. Looked up from germline, CDR1 is SEHNR and CDR2 is FQNEAQ (reference sequence). V gave up 5 bases and J gave up 3 bases, with 9 bases separating them. CDR3 amino acids: CASSLLHTDTQYF. As DNA, the CDR3 is TGTGCCAGCAGCCTTCTGCATACAGATACGCAGTATTTT.

This sequence joins TRBV6-5 and TRBJ1-2; D is uncertain. The germline CDR1 and CDR2 sequences are MNHEY and SVGAGI. The V end was cut by 0 bases, the J end by 8 bases, with 10 bases between. The CDR3 consists of 13 residues. This chain's CDR3 is CASSYSEGRGYTF. Here the CDR3 DNA reads TGTGCCAGCAGTTACTCGGAAGGGCGGGGCTACACCTTC.

The V gene is TRBV5-1, the J gene TRBJ2-7, with D possibly matching TRBD2 (7 bases). V was trimmed by 6 bases and J by 5 bases, leaving 18 bases between them. Germline lookup yields CDR1 SGHRS and CDR2 YFSETQ. The CDR3 has 14 residues. The CDR3 region has the DNA TGCGCCAGCAATGAGGGGGGGTTTCGCAACGAGCAGTACTTC. Encoded protein: CASNEGGFRNEQYF.

The CDR3: CASSVDRGRTDTQYF. In DNA, the CDR3 is TGTGCCAGCAGTGTGGACAGGGGGCGCACAGATACGCAGTATTTT. This chain uses TRBV2 with TRBJ2-3, with 11 bases aligning to TRBD1. Unmatched junction bases numbered 1, after V lost 4 bases and J lost 1 base. Germline V gives CDR1 SNHLY, CDR2 FYNNEI. CDR3 size: 15 residues.